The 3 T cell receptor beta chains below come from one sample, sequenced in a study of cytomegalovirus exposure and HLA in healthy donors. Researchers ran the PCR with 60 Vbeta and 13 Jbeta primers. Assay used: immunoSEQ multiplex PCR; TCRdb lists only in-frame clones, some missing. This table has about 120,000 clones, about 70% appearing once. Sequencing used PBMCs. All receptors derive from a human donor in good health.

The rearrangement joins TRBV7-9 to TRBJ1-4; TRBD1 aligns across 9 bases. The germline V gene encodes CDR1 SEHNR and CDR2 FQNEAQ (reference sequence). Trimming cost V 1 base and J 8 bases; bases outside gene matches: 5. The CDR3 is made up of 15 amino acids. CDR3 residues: CASSLVGTGLEKLFF. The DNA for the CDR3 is TGTGCCAGCAGCTTAGTTGGGACAGGGTTGGAAAAACTGTTTTTT.

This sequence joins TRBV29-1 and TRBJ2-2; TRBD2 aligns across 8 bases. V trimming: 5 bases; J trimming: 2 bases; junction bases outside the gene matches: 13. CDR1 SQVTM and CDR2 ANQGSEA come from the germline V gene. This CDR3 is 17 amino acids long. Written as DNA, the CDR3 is TGCAGCGTTCGCGATAGCGGGGACCCTTCAAACACCGGGGAGCTGTTTTTT. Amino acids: CSVRDSGDPSNTGELFF.

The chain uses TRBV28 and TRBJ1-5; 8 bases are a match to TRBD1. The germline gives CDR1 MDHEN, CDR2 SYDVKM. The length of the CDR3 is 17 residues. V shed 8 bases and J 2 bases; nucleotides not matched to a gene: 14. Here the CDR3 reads CASSPRTGKRRNQPQHF. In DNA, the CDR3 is TGTGCCAGCTCCCCCCGGACAGGGAAGAGGCGCAATCAGCCCCAGCATTTT.